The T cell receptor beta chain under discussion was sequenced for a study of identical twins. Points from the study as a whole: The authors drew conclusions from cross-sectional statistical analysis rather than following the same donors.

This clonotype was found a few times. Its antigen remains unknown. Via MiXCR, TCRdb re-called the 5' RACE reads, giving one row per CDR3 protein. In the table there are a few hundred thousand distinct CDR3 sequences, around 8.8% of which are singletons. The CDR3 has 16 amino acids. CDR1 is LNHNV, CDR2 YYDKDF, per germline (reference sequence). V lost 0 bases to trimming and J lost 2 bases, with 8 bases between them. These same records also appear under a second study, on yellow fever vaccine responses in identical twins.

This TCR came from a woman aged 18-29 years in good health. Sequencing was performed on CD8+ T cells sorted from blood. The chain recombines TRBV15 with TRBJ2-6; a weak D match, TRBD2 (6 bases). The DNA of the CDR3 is TGTGCCACCAGCAGAGATGGAGGGACTGGGGCCAACGTCCTGACTTTC. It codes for CATSRDGGTGANVLTF.